The 26 T cell receptor beta chains given below trace back to one sample, sequenced in a study of blood T cell repertoires in COVID-19. The protocol was immunoSEQ multiplex PCR, while the TCRdb copy is restricted to in-frame clones and leaves out a portion. Of over 20,000 clones listed, about 86% are singletons. Sequencing was carried out using peripheral blood. Every receptor here comes from a man between 65 and 85 years old with acute or convalescent COVID-19.

The genes are TRBV12-5 and TRBJ2-3; the match to TRBD2 covers 8 bases. The V and J ends lost 5 bases and 3 bases, in that order; junction bases with no gene match: 7. CDR3 length equals 15 residues. Germline V gene sequence: CDR1 LGHNT, CDR2 FRNRAP. CDR3 loop: CASGRSGGTTDTQYF. The CDR3 DNA follows: TGTGCTAGTGGTCGAAGCGGGGGAACTACAGATACGCAGTATTTT.

The rearrangement uses TRBV3-1 (or the pseudogene TRBV3-2) and TRBJ2-1; 10 nucleotides line up with TRBD2. The V gene's germline CDR1 is LGHDT and CDR2 YNNKEL (reference sequence). CDR3 length: 15 residues. V shed 4 bases and J 7 bases; nucleotides not matched to a gene: 7. This CDR3 is CASSPPAGGRNEQFF. For the CDR3, the DNA is TGTGCCAGCAGCCCACCAGCGGGAGGGAGGAATGAGCAGTTCTTC.

The chain employs TRBV6-5 and TRBJ1-1, with D uncertain. In germline, CDR1 is MNHEY, CDR2 SVGAGI. Trimming shortened V by 2 bases and J by 0 bases, and 13 bases separated the two germline ends. The CDR3 sequence is 16 residues long. The CDR3 here is CASSYGPESMNTEAFF. CDR3 DNA sequence: TGTGCCAGCAGTTACGGGCCAGAAAGCATGAACACTGAAGCTTTCTTT.

This sequence joins TRBV21-1 and TRBJ2-1; the DNA was not compared with TRBD2, the D call given in the table. TRBV21-1 is flagged as a pseudogene. This CDR3 comprises 15 residues. In DNA, the CDR3 is TGTGCCAGCAGCCCAGAGGTAGCGCGAACGGATGAGCAGTTCTTC. Its translation is CASSPEVARTDEQFF.

The chain recombines TRBV6-5 with TRBJ1-5; perhaps TRBD1 as D (6 bases). Trimming cost V 6 bases and J 4 bases, with 10 bases left between them. Germline CDR1 is MNHEY and CDR2 is SVGAGI. This CDR3 has 13 amino acids. This chain's CDR3 is CASSRTVNQPQHF. The CDR3 bases are TGTGCCAGCAGCCGGACAGTAAATCAGCCCCAGCATTTT.

The CDR3 bases are TGCGCCAGCAGCTTGGCCTCGGACTACTCTGGAAACACCATATATTTT. Translating gives CASSLASDYSGNTIYF. The chain links TRBV5-1 to TRBJ1-3; D remains ambiguous. The V and J ends lost 0 bases and 0 bases respectively, with 10 bases between them. The germline CDR1 and CDR2 sequences are SGHRS and YFSETQ. This CDR3 is built from 16 residues.

The chain joins TRBV5-1 to TRBJ2-3; 10 bases agree with TRBD2. With 3 bases clipped from V and 1 base from J, the junction kept 5 bases outside the gene matches. Germline lookup yields CDR1 SGHRS and CDR2 YFSETQ. The CDR3 is 16 residues long. CDR3 in DNA: TGCGCCAGCAGCTCCGGACTAGCGGCCCGCACAGATACGCAGTATTTT. It encodes CASSSGLAARTDTQYF. Complete variable domain (other parts from reference TRBV5-1 and TRBJ2-3): KAGVTQTPRYLIKTRGQQVTLSCSPISGHRSVSWYQQTPGQGLQFLFEYFSETQRNKGNFPGRFSGRQFSNSRSEMNVSTLELGDSALYLCASSSGLAARTDTQYFGPGTRLTVL.

The gene calls are TRBV30 and TRBJ1-2; 9 bases are a match to TRBD1. The germline gives CDR1 GTSNPN, CDR2 SVGIG (reference sequence). This CDR3 has 13 residues. The ends lost 0 bases at V and 5 bases at J; junction bases unmatched: 1. The CDR3 DNA follows: TGTGCCTGGAGTGTAGGACAGGGGTATGGCTACACCTTC. This encodes CAWSVGQGYGYTF.

In this sample, this clone turned up a few times. V and J are TRBV6-4 and TRBJ2-7; a possible D gene is TRBD1 (6 bases). This CDR3 contains 14 residues. Germline values: CDR1 MRHNA, CDR2 SNTAGT. V was shortened by 7 bases and J by 0 bases, with 13 bases between the two germline ends. CDR3 nucleotide sequence: TGTGCCAGCAACGGTCAGGGGCACTCCTACGAGCAGTACTTC. It codes for CASNGQGHSYEQYF.

The table lists this clone with a count of one. The chain joins TRBV3-1 (or the pseudogene TRBV3-2) to TRBJ2-1, with 9 bases matching TRBD2. Per germline, CDR1 LGHDT and CDR2 YNNKEL (reference sequence). The CDR3 has 14 amino acids. The V and J ends lost 4 bases and 7 bases, in that order; junction bases with no gene match: 5. In nucleotides, the CDR3 is TGTGCCAGCAGCCCGGCGGGAGGGCTAAATGAGCAGTTCTTC. Amino acid sequence: CASSPAGGLNEQFF.

V and J are TRBV23-1 and TRBJ2-5; D may be TRBD2 (5 bases). TRBV23-1 is an ORF for which the function is uncertain. The ends were cut back, 4 bases at V and 5 bases at J, with 14 bases in the middle. There are 14 residues in the CDR3. CDR3 bases: TGCGCCAGCAGTCCCGCCGGGGTCGAGGAGACCCAGTACTTC. It specifies CASSPAGVEETQYF.

With respect to this clone: Other DNA sequences in this sample translate to the same CDR3. The gene calls are TRBV3-1 (or the pseudogene TRBV3-2) and TRBJ2-7; TRBD2 matches at 9 bases. Germline values: CDR1 LGHDT, CDR2 YNNKEL (reference sequence). V was pared by 5 bases and J by 4 bases, with 3 bases of the junction left unmatched. This CDR3 comprises 13 residues. CDR3 protein: CASSRLAEYEQYF. CDR3 bases: TGTGCCAGCAGCAGACTAGCGGAGTACGAGCAGTACTTC.

This clone was observed once. The rearrangement uses TRBV27 and TRBJ1-3, with 7 bases aligning to TRBD1. There are 17 residues in the CDR3. V dropped 0 bases and J dropped 0; count of bases not matched to a gene: 5. Germline V gene lookup returns CDR1 MNHEY and CDR2 SMNVEV (reference sequence). CDR3 in DNA: TGTGCCAGCAGTTTATCGGGACAGCCAGCCTCTGGAAACACCATATATTTT. Protein sequence: CASSLSGQPASGNTIYF.

V and J are TRBV3-1 (or the pseudogene TRBV3-2) and TRBJ1-2; the D is unclear. The CDR3 spans 14 residues. V lost 0 bases and J 4 bases, leaving 9 bases between the germline ends. In germline, CDR1 is LGHDT, CDR2 YNNKEL (reference sequence). The CDR3 coding sequence is TGTGCCAGCAGCCAAGAACAGTTGATCTATGGCTACACCTTC. Its translation is CASSQEQLIYGYTF.

Here the CDR3 DNA reads TGTGCCATCAGTGAGTCGCGGCAGGGGAATGAAAAACTGTTTTTT. It is translated as CAISESRQGNEKLFF. The chain uses TRBV10-3 and TRBJ1-4; maybe TRBD1 (6 bases). With 0 bases removed from V and 5 bases from J, the gap between germline ends came to 10 bases. The CDR3 runs to 15 residues. CDR1 is ENHRY and CDR2 is SYGVKD in the germline V gene.

The chain has TRBV9 and TRBJ2-5; TRBD2 aligns across 7 bases. Germline V CDR1 and CDR2: SGDLS, YYNGEE. The junction had 6 bases not matched to a gene; V was cut back by 0 bases and J by 4 bases. The CDR3 extends over 15 amino acids. The CDR3 spells CASSVAERGTETQYF. The CDR3 bases are TGTGCCAGCAGCGTAGCTGAGCGGGGTACAGAGACCCAGTACTTC.

The V and J genes are TRBV6-5 and TRBJ1-6; the match to TRBD1 covers 7 bases. This CDR3 has 16 amino acids. Germline loops: CDR1 MNHEY, CDR2 SVGAGI. J lost 7 bases, V lost 0 bases, and 6 bases had no gene match. The CDR3 protein is CASSYSIAGGNSPLHF. CDR3 coding DNA: TGTGCCAGCAGTTACTCGATTGCAGGGGGGAATTCACCCCTCCACTTT.

The rearrangement joins TRBV6-5 to TRBJ2-7, with 7 bases lining up with TRBD1. V trimming: 5 bases; J trimming: 4 bases; junction bases outside the gene matches: 5. This CDR3 has 13 amino acids. In germline, CDR1 is MNHEY, CDR2 SVGAGI. The CDR3 DNA sequence: TGTGCCAGCAGTCGGGACAGTGGATACGAGCAGTACTTC. As protein: CASSRDSGYEQYF.

The chain couples TRBV19 to TRBJ1-1; 7 bases map to TRBD1. Trimming at V came to 7 bases and at J to 5 bases, leaving 7 bases not matched to a gene. The CDR3 consists of 13 residues. Germline V gene data show CDR1 as LNHDA and CDR2 as SQIVND (reference sequence). The CDR3 protein is CASIGTVGTEAFF. The CDR3 DNA follows: TGTGCCAGTATCGGGACAGTCGGGACTGAAGCTTTCTTT.

This chain links TRBV19 with TRBJ2-1; 13 positions match TRBD2. The CDR3 has 16 residues. Germline CDR1 and CDR2: LNHDA and SQIVND (reference sequence). V dropped 9 bases and J dropped 3; count of bases not matched to a gene: 8. CDR3 region: CASRGGTSGNYNEQFF. CDR3 nucleotides: TGTGCCAGCAGGGGCGGGACTAGCGGGAACTACAATGAGCAGTTCTTC.

The genes are TRBV19 and TRBJ2-7, with TRBD1 identical over 7 bases. V lost 3 bases, J lost 4 bases, and 3 bases stayed unmatched. The CDR3 sequence is 13 residues long. Germline CDR1 is LNHDA and CDR2 is SQIVND (reference sequence). The CDR3 bases are TGTGCCAGTAGTATCCGACAGGGTTACGAGCAGTACTTC. It specifies CASSIRQGYEQYF.

The J gene is TRBJ2-2, the V gene TRBV5-8; D is perhaps TRBD2 (6 bases). The CDR3 covers 15 residues. Trimming pared 5 bases from V and 8 bases from J, leaving 19 bases between. Germline CDR1 SGHTS, CDR2 YDEGEE. The DNA for the CDR3 is TGTGCCAGCAGTCCCGGGACTGGAGTTTCTGGGGAGCTGTTTTTT. Translation: CASSPGTGVSGELFF.

This chain links TRBV25-1 with TRBJ1-2, with a weak D call TRBD1 (5 bases). This CDR3 is 14 amino acids long. Germline V gene sequence: CDR1 MGHDK, CDR2 SYGVNS. V was clipped by 4 bases and J by 4 bases, with 13 bases between them. The CDR3 DNA reads TGTGCCAGCAGTGGGGGGGTTAGAGGCTATGGCTACACCTTC. Protein product: CASSGGVRGYGYTF.

The rearrangement uses TRBV7-6 and TRBJ1-6, with TRBD1 as a possible D gene (6 bases). The length of the CDR3 is 15 residues. Germline V lookup: CDR1 SGHVS, CDR2 FNYEAQ. V lost 5 bases and J lost 10, with 18 bases in between. The CDR3: CASSPVAGADSPLHF. The DNA for the CDR3 is TGTGCCAGCAGCCCCGTGGCAGGGGCGGACTCACCCCTCCACTTT.

The CDR3: CASSYQGGNTEAFF. The CDR3 DNA is TGTGCCAGCAGTTACCAGGGTGGGAACACTGAAGCTTTCTTT. This chain uses TRBV6-2 or TRBV6-3 with TRBJ1-1; tentative D call: TRBD1 (5 bases). Trimming removed 2 bases from V and 1 base from J, with 8 bases in between. Germline values: CDR1 MNHEY, CDR2 SVGEGT. The CDR3 runs 14 residues.

The rearrangement uses TRBV2 and TRBJ2-2; 7 bases are a match to TRBD2. Germline CDR1 and CDR2: SNHLY and FYNNEI. CDR3 length equals 13 residues. The trim removed 2 bases at V and 7 bases at J, leaving 1 base unmatched. For the CDR3, the DNA is TGTGCCAGCAGTGAAAGCGGGGTCGGGGAGCTGTTTTTT. Protein sequence: CASSESGVGELFF.